The source of this T cell receptor (beta chain) is a study of blood T cell repertoires in COVID-19. Those who participated ranged in age from roughly 18 to 100 years and resided in about two dozen US areas. Method: immunoSEQ multiplex PCR; TCRdb's copy keeps in-frame clones and lacks some. The sample records some 330,000 clones, roughly nine tenths being singletons. V dropped 3 bases and J dropped 2; count of bases not matched to a gene: 4. The germline CDR1 and CDR2 sequences are SGDLS and YYNGEE. This CDR3 comprises 14 residues. Sequencing was performed on PBMCs or T cells enriched from blood (not recorded which). This clonotype originated in a woman aged 25 to 39 who had recovered from COVID-19. The chain carries TRBV9 and TRBJ2-5, with 7 bases fitting TRBD2. CDR3 in DNA: TGTGCCAGCAGCGCCCCGGGGGGACAAGAGACCCAGTACTTC. This sequence encodes CASSAPGGQETQYF.